This T cell receptor (beta chain) was found in a study of blood T cell repertoires in COVID-19. In the study overall: The United States, Italy and Spain provided the acute and convalescent COVID-19 samples.

Trimming pared 4 bases from V and 5 bases from J, leaving 17 bases between. Per the germline V gene, CDR1 is LGHDT and CDR2 is YNNKEL (reference sequence). This CDR3 comprises 15 residues. Assay: immunoSEQ multiplex PCR; the TCRdb copy retains only in-frame clones and omits some. The data contain some 400,000 clones, more than 65% of them singletons. Input material: peripheral blood. This TCR came from a human donor with acute or convalescent COVID-19. The donor label of this sample is uncertain. This chain links TRBV3-1 (or the pseudogene TRBV3-2) with TRBJ2-5; D not resolved. This CDR3 is CASSPTWVAPETQYF. As DNA, the CDR3 is TGTGCCAGCAGCCCTACCTGGGTAGCACCCGAGACCCAGTACTTC.